This T cell receptor (beta chain) comes out of a study of blood T cell repertoires in COVID-19. Self-reported history from a screening survey and questionnaire set each donor's cohort. Clones were sequenced by immunoSEQ multiplex PCR, and TCRdb holds only the in-frame ones, with some missing. This table holds approximately 200,000 clones, 80% found once. V lost 2 bases and J lost 4; bases outside the gene matches: 5. The CDR3 totals 15 residues. Germline V lookup: CDR1 MNHEY, CDR2 SVGAGI. The sequenced material came from PBMCs or T cells enriched from blood (not recorded which). The rearrangement links TRBV6-5 to TRBJ1-2; the match to TRBD1 covers 9 bases. The TCR sequence derives from a woman between 40 and 55 years old with acute COVID-19. CDR3 sequence: CASSYETGGSYGYTF. For the CDR3, the DNA is TGTGCCAGCAGTTACGAGACAGGGGGATCCTATGGCTACACCTTC.